Below are 21 T cell receptor beta chains sequenced from a single sample in a study of OX40 agonist ivuxolimab in advanced cancers. TCRdb's copy holds only in-frame clones and misses some; the assay was immunoSEQ multiplex PCR. The top ten hold about 13% of the sample, which has about 45,000 clones, about nine tenths seen once. The sample was CD4+ or CD8+ T cells sorted from blood, taken in a trial of the OX40 agonist ivuxolimab. These TCRs come from an adult with an advanced solid tumor such as melanoma, head and neck, liver or kidney cancer.

The chain recombines TRBV28 with TRBJ1-2; maybe TRBD1 (6 bases). The V gene lost 3 bases and the J gene lost 8 bases, with 13 bases spanning the gap. The CDR3 consists of 13 residues. Looked up from germline, CDR1 is MDHEN and CDR2 is SYDVKM. DNA of the CDR3: TGTGCCAGCAGTTTGGGGGGGCGGGAAGGCTACACCTTC. The encoded protein is CASSLGGREGYTF.

The chain is built from TRBV4-3 and TRBJ1-2; D call uncertain. The V gene lost 2 bases and the J gene lost 2 bases, with 12 bases spanning the gap. The CDR3 contains 15 residues. The germline V gene has CDR1 LGHNA and CDR2 YSLEER. The CDR3 nucleotides are TGCGCCAGCAGCCAAAGCCCGGATGAGAACTATGGCTACACCTTC. Protein product: CASSQSPDENYGYTF.

This chain connects TRBV11-2 to TRBJ1-2; a possible D gene is TRBD1 (5 bases). Germline CDR1 SGHAT, CDR2 FQNNGV. V was pared by 1 base and J by 8 bases, with 11 bases between. CDR3 length: 13 residues. The DNA for the CDR3 is TGTGCCAGCAGCTTAGCTTGGGACGACGGCTACACCTTC. Residues: CASSLAWDDGYTF.

At least ten counts were recorded for this clone. This chain links TRBV4-1 with TRBJ1-6, with 7 nucleotides matching TRBD1. The ends lost 3 bases at V and 7 bases at J; junction bases unmatched: 9. Germline CDR1 and CDR2: MGHRA and YSYEKL. The CDR3 extends over 16 amino acids. The CDR3 coding sequence is TGCGCCAGCAGCCAGACCACAGGGGAAGGAAATTCACCCCTCCACTTT. This codes for CASSQTTGEGNSPLHF.

J is TRBJ2-7 and V is TRBV29-1, with D possibly TRBD1 on 5 matching bases. Trimming shortened V by 7 bases and J by 2 bases, and 21 bases separated the two germline ends. Germline lookup yields CDR1 SQVTM and CDR2 ANQGSEA. This CDR3 spans 15 amino acids. The CDR3 DNA sequence: TGCAGCGCGACGATGAGAGACAGTCGAGCCTACGAGCAGTACTTC. Encoded protein: CSATMRDSRAYEQYF.

This clone was seen only a few times. For the CDR3, the DNA is TGTGCCAGTAGTACCCACCCGCCTCCGGGCCTGGTTGACGCTTTCTTT. Its translation is CASSTHPPPGLVDAFF. The chain couples TRBV19 to TRBJ1-1; unclear D gene. CDR1 is LNHDA, CDR2 SQIVND, per germline (reference sequence). This CDR3 spans 16 amino acids. Between the trimmed V and J ends, which lost 4 bases and 11 bases, there was a span of 26 bases.

This chain joins TRBV6-5 and TRBJ1-4; weak D call: TRBD1 (5 bases). Germline CDR1 and CDR2: MNHEY and SVGAGI. Deletions cut 2 bases from V and 10 bases from J, with 14 bases between. The CDR3 runs to 14 residues. The CDR3 DNA reads TGTGCCAGCAGTTACGGTGAAGGGGAACGAAAACTGTTTTTT. Protein: CASSYGEGERKLFF.

The chain has TRBV7-8 and TRBJ2-7, with D unclear. Looked up from germline, CDR1 is SGHVS and CDR2 is FQNEAQ. The CDR3 has 14 residues. The V gene lost 4 bases and the J gene lost 3 bases, with 13 bases spanning the gap. Here the CDR3 reads CASSSDTEYYEQYF. The DNA for the CDR3 is TGTGCCAGCAGCTCCGATACAGAGTACTACGAGCAGTACTTC. The variable domain in full, with the rest retrieved from reference TRBV7-8 and TRBJ2-7, is GAGVSQSPRYKVAKRGQDVALRCDPISGHVSLFWYQQALGQGPEFLTYFQNEAQLDKSGLPSDRFFAERPEGSVSTLKIQRTQQEDSAVYLCASSSDTEYYEQYFGPGTRLTVT.

This clone was observed a few times. The gene calls are TRBV9 and TRBJ1-6, with D maybe TRBD1 (6 bases). The V gene's germline CDR1 is SGDLS and CDR2 YYNGEE. V lost 7 bases and J lost 0, with 11 bases in between. This CDR3 comprises 15 residues. The CDR3 sequence: CASGGQSSYNSPLHF. CDR3 bases: TGTGCCAGCGGAGGACAGAGCTCCTATAATTCACCCCTCCACTTT.

The CDR3 DNA reads TGCGCCAGCAGCTTGGTCCCGGGCTGGAGCTCCTACGAGCAGTACTTC. Protein product: CASSLVPGWSSYEQYF. V is TRBV5-1 and J is TRBJ2-7; D not certain. V was clipped by 0 bases and J by 0 bases, with 13 bases between them. CDR1 is SGHRS and CDR2 is YFSETQ in the germline V gene. The CDR3 extends over 16 amino acids. Full variable domain (remainder filled in from reference TRBV5-1 and TRBJ2-7): KAGVTQTPRYLIKTRGQQVTLSCSPISGHRSVSWYQQTPGQGLQFLFEYFSETQRNKGNFPGRFSGRQFSNSRSEMNVSTLELGDSALYLCASSLVPGWSSYEQYFGPGTRLTVT.

This chain joins TRBV2 and TRBJ1-2; 9 bases map to TRBD1. The CDR3 extends over 17 amino acids. The ends lost 5 bases at V and 5 bases at J; junction bases unmatched: 15. Germline V CDR1 and CDR2: SNHLY, FYNNEI. CDR3 bases: TGTGCCAGCAGTAAATACTCCGGGACAGGGAACGTTTATGGCTACACCTTC. The encoded protein is CASSKYSGTGNVYGYTF.

The rearrangement uses TRBV9 and TRBJ1-1; unclear D gene. Trimming took off 3 bases at V and 5 bases at J, with 14 bases between the two ends. Germline loops: CDR1 SGDLS, CDR2 YYNGEE. CDR3 length: 14 residues. The CDR3 region has the DNA TGTGCCAGCAGCGCCACATCCTCGGGGACTGAAGCTTTCTTT. It yields the protein CASSATSSGTEAFF.

In this sample, this clone turned up a few times. V is TRBV7-6 and J is TRBJ1-2; D unclear. Trimming removed 1 base at V and 8 bases at J, with 11 bases between. The CDR3 length is 13 residues. The germline V gene encodes CDR1 SGHVS and CDR2 FNYEAQ. The CDR3 loop reads CASSLVGQEGYTF. As DNA, the CDR3 is TGTGCCAGCAGCTTAGTCGGCCAGGAGGGCTACACCTTC.

V gene TRBV5-4 combines with J gene TRBJ2-7, with 8 nucleotides matching TRBD1. This CDR3 has 14 residues. The V gene end was trimmed by 3 bases and the J gene end by 4 bases; junction bases not matched to a gene: 6. Per germline, CDR1 SGHNT and CDR2 YYREEE (reference sequence). The CDR3 region is CASSWAGGTYEQYF. CDR3 nucleotides: TGTGCCAGCAGCTGGGCAGGGGGCACATACGAGCAGTACTTC.

The chain links TRBV2 to TRBJ2-7; 12 bases are shared with TRBD1. The CDR3 consists of 14 residues. Germline V gene lookup returns CDR1 SNHLY and CDR2 FYNNEI. Losses at the gene ends were 6 bases for V and 4 bases for J; bases not matched to a gene: 4. The CDR3: CASRGTGGLYEQYF. CDR3 DNA: TGTGCCAGCAGGGGGACAGGGGGCCTGTACGAGCAGTACTTC.

This clone was picked up one time. The V call is TRBV11-2, the J call TRBJ2-7, with unresolved D. The CDR3 contains 14 residues. V was trimmed by 1 base and J by 0 bases, leaving 7 bases between them. The germline CDR1 and CDR2 sequences are SGHAT and FQNNGV. The chain's CDR3 is CASSLGANSYEQYF. In DNA form, the CDR3 reads TGTGCCAGCAGCTTAGGGGCAAACTCCTACGAGCAGTACTTC.

The chain carries TRBV5-6 and TRBJ1-5; D not resolved. CDR3 length: 13 residues. Germline values: CDR1 SGHDT, CDR2 YYEEEE. V lost 0 bases and J 8 bases, leaving 9 bases between the germline ends. The DNA of the CDR3 is TGTGCCAGCAGCTTGGGGGGTTTGGAGCCCCAGCATTTT. Translation: CASSLGGLEPQHF.

The J gene is TRBJ1-2, the V gene TRBV6-5; a possible D gene is TRBD1 (5 bases). CDR3 length equals 13 residues. Trimming pared 3 bases from V and 8 bases from J, leaving 13 bases between. Germline CDR1 and CDR2: MNHEY and SVGAGI. CDR3 coding DNA: TGTGCCAGCAGTTATACAGGCGCGGGAGGCTACACCTTC. Residues: CASSYTGAGGYTF.

The chain is built from TRBV19 and TRBJ2-1; 11 nucleotides line up with TRBD1. The V and J ends lost 5 bases and 7 bases, in that order; junction bases with no gene match: 7. Germline CDR1 LNHDA, CDR2 SQIVND (reference sequence). The CDR3 runs 15 residues. DNA for the CDR3: TGTGCCAGTAGTCACGGGACAGGGGGGTATAATGAGCAGTTCTTC. Its protein product is CASSHGTGGYNEQFF.

The V gene is TRBV6-6, the J gene TRBJ1-1; TRBD1 aligns across 7 bases. V lost 8 bases, J lost 1 base, and 4 bases stayed unmatched. The CDR3 consists of 13 residues. Germline V lookup: CDR1 MNHNY, CDR2 SVGAGI (reference sequence). The DNA of the CDR3 is TGTGCCAGCCGTACAGGGGCGAACACTGAAGCTTTCTTT. This sequence encodes CASRTGANTEAFF.

This chain joins TRBV9 and TRBJ2-1; D is unclear. V was pared by 3 bases and J by 8 bases, with 12 bases between. The CDR3 is made up of 13 amino acids. In germline, CDR1 is SGDLS, CDR2 YYNGEE. The CDR3 DNA follows: TGTGCCAGCAGCGGAATATCGGACGATGAGCAGTTCTTC. Translated: CASSGISDDEQFF.